Reported below is one TCR beta chain. Its antigen is not identified. The length of the CDR3 is 17 residues. The germline V and J ends were trimmed by 0 bases and 2 bases, with 17 bases remaining between them. Germline V gene sequence: CDR1 LNHDA, CDR2 SQIVND (reference sequence). This specimen belongs to a study of type 1 regulatory T cells. Background on the study: An in vitro protocol generated T-allo10, a Tr1-enriched, alloantigen-specific CD4 T cell product. Study-wide results and caveats: Type 1 regulatory T cells had a more restricted TCR repertoire than non-type 1 regulatory T cells.

TCRdb reanalysed the reads using MiXCR and keeps one entry per CDR3 protein. The sample has roughly 62,000 distinct CDR3 sequences, approximately 67% seen once. The TCR sequence derives from a human donor in good health. Material: cultured non-Tr1 T cells, either the whole culture or a sorted T cell fraction (not recorded which). This chain connects TRBV19 to TRBJ2-7; no reliable D call. The CDR3 here is CASSIESAVLGPYEQYF. The CDR3, as DNA: TGTGCCAGTAGTATAGAAAGCGCTGTGCTTGGACCCTACGAGCAGTACTTC.